Listed below are T cell receptor beta chains from one sample, sequenced in a study of OX40 agonist ivuxolimab in advanced cancers. Repertoires were generated with immunoSEQ multiplex PCR, while TCRdb's copy carries only in-frame clones and drops some. The sample holds fewer than 30,000 clones, 76% seen once. Sample: CD4+ or CD8+ T cells sorted from blood, taken in a trial of the OX40 agonist ivuxolimab. The receptor set was obtained from an adult with an advanced solid tumor such as melanoma, head and neck, liver or kidney cancer. Both conserved end residues are part of each CDR3. D genes are given only for firm matches. Not all rows give a size; the values are once, few, many and, for expanded clones, a class.

TRBV19	.	.	TRBJ2-3	CASIDTGYGGTDTQYF	TGTGCCAGTATCGATACTGGGTACGGAGGCACAGATACGCAGTATTTT
TRBV10-3	.	few	TRBJ2-2	CAISAEQGTNTGELFF	TGTGCCATCTCTGCCGAACAGGGCACGAACACCGGGGAGCTGTTTTTT
TRBV4-2	.	.	TRBJ1-5	CASSHLGIQDNQPQHF	TGTGCCAGCAGCCATCTGGGGATCCAGGACAATCAGCCCCAGCATTTT
TRBV9	.	.	TRBJ2-2	CASSGPANTGELFF	TGTGCCAGCAGCGGACCTGCGAACACCGGGGAGCTGTTTTTT
TRBV6-6	TRBD1	.	TRBJ1-2	CASRRGQGGTYGYTF	TGTGCCAGCAGACGGGGACAGGGAGGTACATATGGCTACACCTTC
TRBV5-1	.	.	TRBJ1-1	CASSLSRPESKAFF	TGCGCCAGCAGCTTGAGCCGCCCGGAGTCAAAAGCTTTCTTT
TRBV11-2	TRBD2	.	TRBJ2-1	CASSLAVAGGRGEQFF	TGTGCCAGCAGCTTAGCGGTAGCGGGGGGCCGTGGTGAGCAGTTCTTC
TRBV7-9	.	.	TRBJ2-7	CASSYGDGTYEQYF	TGTGCCAGCAGCTACGGGGACGGAACCTACGAGCAGTACTTC
TRBV4-2	.	.	TRBJ1-4	CASSQERTAATNEKLFF	TGTGCCAGCAGCCAAGAGAGAACGGCTGCAACTAATGAAAAACTGTTTTTT
TRBV19	TRBD1	.	TRBJ1-2	CASSTGQGYGYTF	TGTGCCAGTAGTACTGGACAGGGGTATGGCTACACCTTC
TRBV4-1	.	.	TRBJ2-3	CASSRLSQGPDTQYF	TGCGCCAGCAGCCGACTGTCACAGGGCCCAGATACGCAGTATTTT
TRBV6-5	.	.	TRBJ1-1	CASSLDRLNTEAFF	TGTGCCAGCAGTTTAGACAGACTGAACACTGAAGCTTTCTTT
TRBV4-2	.	.	TRBJ2-3	CASSQSYRLSTDTQYF	TGTGCCAGCAGCCAAAGCTACAGGCTAAGCACAGATACGCAGTATTTT
TRBV4-1	.	.	TRBJ2-2	CASSLSSVAGELFF	TGCGCCAGCAGCCTAAGTAGTGTCGCCGGGGAGCTGTTTTTT
TRBV11-2	TRBD1	.	TRBJ2-5	CASRSPGQGRETQYF	TGTGCCAGCAGGTCGCCGGGACAGGGCCGGGAGACCCAGTACTTC
TRBV25-1	TRBD1	.	TRBJ1-2	CASSQGQGYGYTF	TGTGCCAGCAGTCAAGGACAGGGCTATGGCTACACCTTC
TRBV5-4	.	few	TRBJ2-1	CASSPPRGGGSNEQFF	TGTGCCAGCAGCCCCCCCAGGGGAGGGGGAAGCAATGAGCAGTTCTTC
TRBV7-9	.	.	TRBJ2-3	CASSSDNTDTQYF	TGTGCCAGCAGCAGTGATAACACAGATACGCAGTATTTT
TRBV5-1	TRBD2	few	TRBJ2-7	CASSTGGANEQYF	TGCGCCAGCAGCACCGGGGGGGCCAACGAGCAGTACTTC
TRBV5-1	.	.	TRBJ1-6	CASKEGGTSNSPLHF	TGCGCCAGCAAAGAAGGAGGGACTTCCAATTCACCCCTCCACTTT
TRBV23-1	TRBD1	few	TRBJ1-2	CASSRNDRGAYGYTF	TGCGCCAGCAGTCGAAACGACAGGGGGGCCTATGGCTACACCTTC
TRBV11-2	TRBD2	.	TRBJ2-3	CASSQRLAGDTDTQYF	TGTGCCAGCAGCCAAAGACTAGCGGGGGACACAGATACGCAGTATTTT
TRBV6-5	.	.	TRBJ2-1	CASTTSANEQFF	TGTGCCAGCACCACCTCGGCCAATGAGCAGTTCTTC
TRBV7-3	.	.	TRBJ2-2	CASSLTKGPAGELFF	TGTGCCAGCAGCTTAACGAAGGGGCCGGCGGGGGAGCTGTTTTTT
TRBV19	.	.	TRBJ1-2	CASSNLTPSYGYTF	TGTGCCAGTAGCAACCTGACACCCAGCTATGGCTACACCTTC
TRBV30	TRBD1	.	TRBJ1-2	CAGQGDLYGYTF	TGTGCCGGACAGGGGGATCTTTATGGCTACACCTTC
TRBV27	TRBD1	.	TRBJ2-3	CASSFPGTGGPFPSTDTQYF	TGTGCCAGCAGTTTTCCCGGGACAGGGGGACCTTTTCCTAGCACAGATACGCAGTATTTT
TRBV25-1	.	.	TRBJ1-2	CASSEYPGNYGYTF	TGTGCCAGCAGTGAATATCCCGGGAACTATGGCTACACCTTC
TRBV7-3	.	.	TRBJ1-2	CASSPDGNYGYTF	TGTGCCAGCAGCCCCGACGGGAACTATGGCTACACCTTC
TRBV14	.	.	TRBJ1-3	CASSLTTFLHSSGNTIYF	TGTGCCAGCAGCCTAACGACATTCCTTCACAGCTCTGGAAACACCATATATTTT
TRBV5-1	TRBD1	.	TRBJ2-5	CASYRDRGIQETQYF	TGCGCCAGCTACCGGGACAGGGGGATCCAAGAGACCCAGTACTTC
TRBV5-1	.	.	TRBJ1-1	CASSTTGLGPTEAFF	TGCGCCAGCAGCACCACAGGGTTGGGGCCCACTGAAGCTTTCTTT
TRBV5-1	TRBD2	.	TRBJ2-3	CASSSRRGGGSTDTQYF	TGCGCCAGCAGCTCCAGACGGGGCGGGGGGAGCACAGATACGCAGTATTTT
TRBV6-5	.	.	TRBJ2-1	CASSWRAEQFF	TGTGCCAGCAGTTGGAGGGCTGAGCAGTTCTTC
TRBV5-1	.	.	TRBJ2-3	CASSLGDTQYF	TGCGCCAGCAGCTTGGGTGATACGCAGTATTTT
TRBV7-7	TRBD2	few	TRBJ2-1	CASSPSGVRGEEQFF	TGTGCTAGCAGCCCTAGCGGGGTCCGAGGAGAAGAGCAGTTCTTC
TRBV5-1	.	.	TRBJ1-2	CASSLPENYGYTF	TGCGCCAGCAGTCTCCCGGAAAACTATGGCTACACCTTC
TRBV10-1	.	.	TRBJ2-3	CASAPGVATDTQYF	TGCGCCTCAGCACCAGGAGTCGCCACAGATACGCAGTATTTT
TRBV9	.	.	TRBJ2-2	CASSPRWGQGVNTGELFF	TGTGCCAGCAGCCCCCGATGGGGGCAGGGCGTAAACACCGGGGAGCTGTTTTTT
TRBV5-4	TRBD1	.	TRBJ2-7	CASSTWTGHEQYF	TGTGCCAGCAGCACGTGGACAGGACACGAGCAGTACTTC
TRBV12-5	.	.	TRBJ1-3	CASGLGQDINTIYF	TGTGCTAGTGGTTTGGGACAGGATATCAACACCATATATTTT
TRBV7-9	.	.	TRBJ1-3	CAGDTGGNTIYF	TGTGCGGGGGACACGGGGGGAAACACCATATATTTT
TRBV7-9	.	.	TRBJ1-2	CASSFQMGANGYTF	TGTGCCAGCAGCTTCCAGATGGGGGCGAATGGCTACACCTTC
TRBV19	TRBD2	few	TRBJ2-7	CASSQGGLLAYEQYF	TGTGCCAGTAGCCAGGGAGGGCTTCTCGCCTACGAGCAGTACTTC
TRBV2	TRBD1	.	TRBJ1-5	CASSKTGGNQPQHF	TGTGCCAGCAGCAAGACAGGGGGTAATCAGCCCCAGCATTTT
TRBV6-5	.	.	TRBJ1-2	CASSYGGAGGYTF	TGTGCCAGCAGTTATGGGGGCGCGGGTGGCTACACCTTC
TRBV10-1	.	once	TRBJ2-3	CASSGRGSGADTQYF	TGCGCCAGCAGTGGTAGGGGATCAGGGGCAGATACGCAGTATTTT
TRBV18	.	.	TRBJ1-5	CASSPSPQGGGNQPQHF	TGTGCCAGCTCACCCTCCCCACAGGGAGGAGGCAATCAGCCCCAGCATTTT
TRBV5-1	TRBD1	once	TRBJ2-1	CASSLPDRGRNEQFF	TGCGCCAGCAGCCTCCCGGACAGGGGGCGAAATGAGCAGTTCTTC
TRBV15	.	.	TRBJ2-5	CATSRDMGTGETQYF	TGTGCCACCAGCAGAGATATGGGGACCGGGGAGACCCAGTACTTC
TRBV2	.	.	TRBJ2-4	CASIEDWIAKNIQYF	TGTGCCAGCATCGAGGATTGGATAGCCAAAAACATTCAGTACTTC
TRBV7-9	TRBD1	.	TRBJ1-2	CASSPWTGKDGYTF	TGTGCCAGCAGCCCTTGGACAGGAAAGGATGGCTACACCTTC
TRBV7-2	.	.	TRBJ2-5	CASSLVTGVQETQYF	TGTGCCAGCAGCTTAGTGACGGGAGTCCAAGAGACCCAGTACTTC
TRBV4-1	TRBD1	.	TRBJ1-4	CASSQVGTAFNEKLFF	TGCGCCAGCAGCCAGGTGGGGACAGCCTTTAATGAAAAACTGTTTTTT
TRBV21-1	.	.	TRBJ2-1	CASSETSLAGGPFYNEQFF	TGTGCCAGCAGCGAAACGTCGCTAGCGGGGGGCCCCTTCTACAATGAGCAGTTCTTC